These 32 T cell receptor beta chains were all obtained from the same sample, sequenced in a study of control samples from healthy donors and cancer patients. Method: immunoSEQ multiplex PCR; TCRdb's copy keeps in-frame clones and lacks some. The data hold 55,000 to 90,000 clones, with under 90% observed a single time. The specimen was blood. These receptors were collected from a man in his forties or fifties in good health.

This clone has just a few counts. The chain employs TRBV7-9 and TRBJ1-5; D gene ambiguous. V gave up 1 base and J gave up 6 bases, with 10 bases separating them. The germline V gene has CDR1 SEHNR and CDR2 FQNEAQ (reference sequence). The CDR3 is 14 residues long. Here the CDR3 reads CASSLETGGQPQHF. The CDR3 region has the DNA TGTGCCAGCAGCTTAGAAACGGGAGGTCAGCCCCAGCATTTT.

This chain connects TRBV7-6 to TRBJ2-7; no firm D call. From germline, CDR1 is SGHVS and CDR2 FNYEAQ. The CDR3 loop spans 13 amino acids. The ends were cut back, 2 bases at V and 6 bases at J, with 11 bases in the middle. In nucleotides, the CDR3 is TGTGCCAGCAGCTTATATAGGGAAAGCGAGCAGTACTTC. Translating gives CASSLYRESEQYF.

This clone was counted between two and nine times. The chain recombines TRBV14 with TRBJ2-7; no clear D. CDR1 is SGHDN and CDR2 is FVKESK in the germline V gene. The V gene lost 3 bases and the J gene lost 1 base, with 16 bases spanning the gap. The CDR3 is 16 amino acids. The chain's CDR3 is CASSQGFMSGSYEQYF. CDR3 DNA: TGTGCCAGCAGCCAGGGGTTTATGAGTGGTTCCTACGAGCAGTACTTC. The entire variable domain, with the rest obtained from reference TRBV14 and TRBJ2-7, is as follows: EAGVTQFPSHSVIEKGQTVTLRCDPISGHDNLYWYRRVMGKEIKFLLHFVKESKQDESGMPNNRFLAERTGGTYSTLKVQPAELEDSGVYFCASSQGFMSGSYEQYFGPGTRLTVT.

V gene TRBV6-5 combines with J gene TRBJ1-1; D gene uncertain. Germline-derived CDR1 and CDR2 are MNHEY and SVGAGI. Trimming left V 6 bases short and J 7 bases short, with 9 bases between. The length of the CDR3 is 11 residues. The CDR3 DNA is TGTGCCAGCAGAAACCAGGTTGAAGCTTTCTTT. This gives the protein CASRNQVEAFF.

The chain employs TRBV19 and TRBJ2-2; 12 bases match TRBD2. The V segment lost 5 bases and the J segment 7 bases; nucleotides outside the gene matches: 8. CDR3 length: 16 residues. Per germline, CDR1 LNHDA and CDR2 SQIVND (reference sequence). The DNA of the CDR3 is TGTGCCAGTAGTTCCCGACTAGCGGGAGAGGTCGGGGAGCTGTTTTTT. It codes for CASSSRLAGEVGELFF.

The chain joins TRBV2 to TRBJ1-1; perhaps TRBD1 as D (5 bases). Per the germline V gene, CDR1 is SNHLY and CDR2 is FYNNEI. V lost 3 bases and J lost 5, with 13 bases in between. There are 14 residues in the CDR3. The CDR3 bases are TGTGCCAGCAGTGAGGGGCAGGTAGAGACTGAAGCTTTCTTT. This encodes CASSEGQVETEAFF.

The chain employs TRBV14 and TRBJ1-5; 7 nucleotides match TRBD1. CDR1 and CDR2 (germline): SGHDN, FVKESK. This CDR3 spans 14 amino acids. The V and J ends lost 3 bases and 2 bases, in that order; junction bases with no gene match: 1. Here the CDR3 DNA reads TGTGCCAGCAGCCAGACAGGGCGCAATCAGCCCCAGCATTTT. Residues: CASSQTGRNQPQHF.

This chain connects TRBV29-1 to TRBJ1-1; no clear D. The CDR3 totals 12 residues. Germline CDR1 reads SQVTM; CDR2 reads ANQGSEA. V dropped 3 bases and J dropped 1 base, with 6 bases sitting between them. This chain's CDR3 is CSVDSTNTEAFF. DNA of the CDR3: TGCAGCGTTGATAGTACGAACACTGAAGCTTTCTTT.

This sequence joins TRBV5-5 and TRBJ1-4; the match to TRBD1 covers 9 bases. CDR3 length equals 16 residues. The ends lost 0 bases at V and 2 bases at J; junction bases unmatched: 2. Germline assignment: CDR1 SGHKS and CDR2 YYEKEE (reference sequence). Written as DNA, the CDR3 is TGTGCCAGCAGCTTGGGGACAGGGGCGACTAATGAAAAACTGTTTTTT. Translating gives CASSLGTGATNEKLFF.

About this clone itself: Other DNA sequences in the same sample also yield this CDR3. V usage is TRBV30 and J usage is TRBJ1-4; D unclear. The CDR3 contains 13 residues. With 3 bases removed from V and 3 bases from J, the gap between germline ends came to 8 bases. Germline CDR1 is GTSNPN and CDR2 is SVGIG (reference sequence). The CDR3 loop reads CAWSGQPNEKLFF. The CDR3 DNA follows: TGTGCCTGGAGCGGGCAGCCTAATGAAAAACTGTTTTTT.

The chain combines TRBV5-4 with TRBJ2-3, with 9 bases lining up with TRBD2. V gave up 0 bases and J gave up 3 bases; unmatched junction bases: 5. The CDR3 consists of 16 residues. Germline V gene data show CDR1 as SGHNT and CDR2 as YYREEE (reference sequence). CDR3 region: CASSLGLAGRTDTQYF. As DNA, the CDR3 is TGTGCCAGCAGCTTGGGGCTAGCGGGACGTACAGATACGCAGTATTTT.

The V and J genes are TRBV11-2 and TRBJ2-7; D is unresolved. V was trimmed by 5 bases and J by 2 bases, leaving 16 bases between them. Germline V CDR1 and CDR2: SGHAT, FQNNGV. The CDR3 extends over 15 amino acids. The CDR3 coding sequence is TGTGCCAGCAGCCCGATCCGGACCAGACCCTACGAGCAGTACTTC. Protein sequence: CASSPIRTRPYEQYF.

This clone was found once. The rearrangement joins TRBV27 to TRBJ2-2; no clear D. The ends were cut back, 2 bases at V and 5 bases at J, with 9 bases in the middle. CDR3 length: 14 amino acids. In germline, CDR1 is MNHEY, CDR2 SMNVEV (reference sequence). CDR3 coding DNA: TGTGCCAGCAGTTTAGTGGGTAATACCGGGGAGCTGTTTTTT. Protein: CASSLVGNTGELFF.

The chain uses TRBV12-3 or TRBV12-4 and TRBJ2-1, with D perhaps matching TRBD1 or TRBD2 (5 bases each). This CDR3 is built from 13 residues. Trimming shortened V by 5 bases and J by 9 bases, and 14 bases separated the two germline ends. This CDR3 is CASSRTGTSEQFF. In DNA form, the CDR3 reads TGTGCCAGCAGTCGGACTGGGACGAGTGAGCAGTTCTTC.

The chain is built from TRBV2 and TRBJ1-5; 8 nucleotides align to TRBD1. Germline CDR1 SNHLY, CDR2 FYNNEI. V shed 2 bases, J shed 5 bases, and the junction held 11 bases outside the gene matches. This CDR3 has 17 residues. CDR3 in amino acids: CASSELRLTGADQPQHF. The CDR3 nucleotides read TGTGCCAGCAGTGAACTCCGATTGACAGGGGCCGATCAGCCCCAGCATTTT.

Only a few counts were recorded for this clone. This chain connects TRBV5-1 to TRBJ2-1; 13 bases match TRBD2. CDR1 is SGHRS and CDR2 is YFSETQ in the germline V gene. This CDR3 is 17 amino acids long. J was trimmed by 6 bases and V by 1 base; bases with no gene match: 7. In DNA form, the CDR3 reads TGCGCCAGCAGCTTGTTGGTTGGGACTAGCGGGGCCAATGAGCAGTTCTTC. This sequence encodes CASSLLVGTSGANEQFF.

V gene TRBV28 combines with J gene TRBJ2-1, with TRBD2 matching 11 bases. There are 14 residues in the CDR3. J gave up 7 bases and V 5 bases, and 4 bases lay outside the gene matches. Germline V gives CDR1 MDHEN, CDR2 SYDVKM. CDR3 sequence: CASSGGLAVNEQFF. In DNA form, the CDR3 reads TGTGCCAGCAGTGGGGGACTAGCGGTGAATGAGCAGTTCTTC.

J is TRBJ1-2 and V is TRBV5-4; maybe TRBD1 (6 bases). This CDR3 contains 14 residues. Germline loops: CDR1 SGHNT, CDR2 YYREEE (reference sequence). The V end was cut by 3 bases, the J end by 4 bases, with 13 bases between. The CDR3 is CASSSETGLYGYTF. For the CDR3, the DNA is TGTGCCAGCAGCTCGGAAACAGGGCTCTATGGCTACACCTTC.

This clone was found a few times. The DNA for the CDR3 is TGTGCCAGCAGCGTGGGGGGGAGCGAGGGATTCGAGCAGTACTTC. Protein product: CASSVGGSEGFEQYF. The chain joins TRBV9 to TRBJ2-7, with 7 bases matching TRBD2. This CDR3 spans 15 amino acids. J lost 6 bases, V lost 2 bases, and 11 bases had no gene match. CDR1 and CDR2 from the germline V gene are SGDLS and YYNGEE.

The V gene is TRBV5-6, the J gene TRBJ2-6, with a tentative D call TRBD1 (6 bases). CDR1 is SGHDT and CDR2 is YYEEEE in the germline V gene. The CDR3 totals 15 residues. V lost 1 base and J 4 bases, leaving 9 bases between the germline ends. CDR3 amino acids: CASSLPGTGANVLTF. CDR3 coding DNA: TGTGCCAGCAGCTTGCCGGGGACAGGGGCCAACGTCCTGACTTTC.

J is TRBJ2-7 and V is TRBV5-5; D uncertain. This CDR3 is 14 amino acids long. CDR1 is SGHKS, CDR2 YYEKEE, per germline (reference sequence). V was cut by 0 bases and J by 0 bases, with 7 bases left in between. Here the CDR3 reads CASSLGQVSYEQYF. The CDR3 nucleotides read TGTGCCAGCAGCTTGGGCCAGGTCTCCTACGAGCAGTACTTC.

J is TRBJ1-1 and V is TRBV14; D unclear. The length of the CDR3 is 13 residues. The germline V and J ends were trimmed by 4 bases and 3 bases, with 9 bases remaining between them. CDR1 SGHDN and CDR2 FVKESK come from the germline V gene. Here the CDR3 DNA reads TGTGCCAGCAGCCTGGGGTGGGACACTGAAGCTTTCTTT. Its translation: CASSLGWDTEAFF.

The gene calls are TRBV7-9 and TRBJ2-3; a weak D match, TRBD1 (5 bases). V was shortened by 5 bases and J by 3 bases, with 12 bases between the two germline ends. The CDR3 consists of 14 residues. The germline V gene encodes CDR1 SEHNR and CDR2 FQNEAQ (reference sequence). CDR3 residues: CASSLNQGTDTQYF. CDR3 bases: TGTGCCAGCAGCCTGAATCAGGGAACAGATACGCAGTATTTT.

The sample holds one count of this clone. The chain couples TRBV5-1 to TRBJ2-5; D may be TRBD1 or TRBD2 (7 bases each). Trimming shortened V by 1 base and J by 5 bases, and 15 bases separated the two germline ends. This CDR3 spans 15 amino acids. The V gene's germline CDR1 is SGHRS and CDR2 YFSETQ. The CDR3: CASSLSDREGETQYF. CDR3 DNA sequence: TGCGCCAGCAGCTTGTCCGACAGGGAGGGGGAGACCCAGTACTTC.

The rearrangement joins TRBV3-1 (or the pseudogene TRBV3-2) to TRBJ1-2; maybe TRBD1 (5 bases). Germline CDR1 is LGHDT and CDR2 is YNNKEL (reference sequence). Trimming removed 0 bases from V and 7 bases from J, with 15 bases in between. The CDR3 loop spans 15 amino acids. The CDR3 nucleotides read TGTGCCAGCAGCCAAGATACAAGGGGACTCTCTGGCTACACCTTC. It translates to CASSQDTRGLSGYTF.

The chain carries TRBV4-3 and TRBJ2-1; D unclear. Germline assignment: CDR1 LGHNA and CDR2 YSLEER. The CDR3 loop spans 20 amino acids. V lost 7 bases, J lost 5 bases, and 33 bases lay in between. CDR3 nucleotide sequence: TGCGCCAGCATAATTAACCTAATGAAAACACGAGGCAGTTTAGACAATGAGCAGTTCTTC. Amino acids: CASIINLMKTRGSLDNEQFF.

The chain links TRBV10-2 to TRBJ2-1, with D unresolved. The V gene lost 2 bases and the J gene lost 6 bases, with 2 bases spanning the gap. Looked up from germline, CDR1 is WSHSY and CDR2 is SAAADI. The CDR3 consists of 11 residues. The CDR3 DNA reads TGCGCCAGCAGTGAGGGCAATGAGCAGTTCTTC. Its protein product is CASSEGNEQFF.

The V and J genes are TRBV7-9 and TRBJ2-7, with D tentatively TRBD1 (6 bases). The CDR3 has 14 residues. CDR1 is SEHNR and CDR2 is FQNEAQ in the germline V gene (reference sequence). The ends were cut back, 5 bases at V and 0 bases at J, with 11 bases in the middle. CDR3 DNA sequence: TGTGCCAGCAGCCCAAGGGACACCTCCTACGAGCAGTACTTC. Its protein product is CASSPRDTSYEQYF.

This clone appeared once. The chain links TRBV9 to TRBJ2-7, with D perhaps being TRBD1 or TRBD2 (5 bases each). V lost 4 bases and J 2 bases, leaving 13 bases between the germline ends. Germline CDR1 is SGDLS and CDR2 is YYNGEE. The CDR3 is 14 residues long. CDR3 nucleotide sequence: TGTGCCAGCAGCCTGGGGGAAGACGCCTACGAGCAGTACTTC. Encoded protein: CASSLGEDAYEQYF.

The chain carries TRBV18 and TRBJ1-4, with no clear D. Trimming pared 3 bases from V and 2 bases from J, leaving 13 bases between. The CDR3 loop spans 16 amino acids. The germline gives CDR1 KGHSH, CDR2 LQKENI. This CDR3 is CASSPKGRSTNEKLFF. The CDR3 coding sequence is TGTGCCAGCTCACCTAAAGGGAGGTCCACTAATGAAAAACTGTTTTTT.

The chain combines TRBV2 with TRBJ1-2; 7 nucleotides align to TRBD1. The CDR3 is 12 amino acids. Germline-derived CDR1 and CDR2 are SNHLY and FYNNEI. Losses at the gene ends were 8 bases for V and 8 bases for J; bases not matched to a gene: 8. The CDR3 region has the DNA TGTGCCAGCCCCGAGGGGGCGGGGGGCTACACCTTC. The encoded protein is CASPEGAGGYTF.

This clone was observed a few times. The chain joins TRBV7-9 to TRBJ2-2; no definite D call. Trimming took 5 bases from V and 6 from J, leaving 13 bases between them. This CDR3 spans 14 amino acids. The V gene's germline CDR1 is SEHNR and CDR2 FQNEAQ (reference sequence). CDR3: CASSPPPGPGELFF. The CDR3 coding sequence is TGTGCCAGCAGCCCGCCCCCAGGCCCCGGGGAGCTGTTTTTT.